This T cell receptor beta chain appears in the sequencing data of a study of shared clonotypes between healthy human individuals. Background on the study: With ages of 18 to 49, the donors were a couple of women and a few men.

Study-level findings and limits: How much donors shared clonotypes was expected to be affected by sequencing depth.

The CDR3 extends over 16 amino acids. The germline V gene has CDR1 SGHTA and CDR2 FQGNSA. Deletions cut 1 base from V and 6 bases from J, with 18 bases between. Libraries were prepared by immunoSEQ multiplex PCR; TCRdb keeps only in-frame clonotypes and omits some of them. Of 90,000 to 100,000 clones detected, roughly 50% appear once; the ten largest clones hold approximately 16%. This clone appeared many times. What it recognizes is unknown. Sequencing was done on a sample of PBMCs. This TCR was recovered from a woman between 40 and 55 years old in good health. Some clones in this sample may be carry-over from other donors' samples. The genes are TRBV7-2 and TRBJ2-5; perhaps TRBD1 as D (5 bases). CDR3 region: CASSLGGDPRMQTQYF. CDR3 in DNA: TGTGCCAGCAGCTTAGGGGGCGACCCCAGAATGCAGACCCAGTACTTC.